This TCR beta chain was recovered during a study of blood T cell repertoires in COVID-19. Study-wide context: Some COVID-19 samples were acute and others convalescent; all came from the United States, Italy and Spain. Sample material is recorded as cDNA or gDNA derived from T cells, B-cell-depleted T cells, or PBMCs.

Assay: immunoSEQ multiplex PCR; the TCRdb copy retains only in-frame clones and omits some. The repertoire holds 150,000 to 190,000 clones, with about 85% as singletons. A single count supports this clone. The germline CDR1 and CDR2 sequences are KGHSH and LQKENI. The CDR3 spans 14 residues. Trimming removed 1 base from V and 5 bases from J, with 8 bases in between. This TCR was sampled from a woman aged 55-75 years with COVID-19, enrolled during active disease. The specimen was peripheral blood. J is TRBJ2-2 and V is TRBV18; TRBD2 might be the D (5 bases). CDR3 region: CASSPQPGTGELFF. CDR3 DNA: TGTGCCAGCTCACCACAGCCGGGGACCGGGGAGCTGTTTTTT.